The 19 T cell receptor beta chains reported below all come from one sample, sequenced in a study of blood T cell repertoires in COVID-19. This table comes from immunoSEQ multiplex PCR, and its TCRdb copy is limited to in-frame clones, with some not included. The sample consists of fewer than 150,000 clones, 86% of them appearing once. The sequenced material came from peripheral blood. The receptors originated from a man between 65 and 85 years old who had recovered from COVID-19.

This clone was observed once. The genes are TRBV6-5 and TRBJ1-1; TRBD1 aligns across 7 bases. The germline gives CDR1 MNHEY, CDR2 SVGAGI. Trimming at V came to 4 bases and at J to 2 bases, leaving 4 bases not matched to a gene. The CDR3 length is 14 residues. The CDR3 DNA sequence: TGTGCCAGCAGTTCCACAGGGGCCAACACTGAAGCTTTCTTT. It translates to CASSSTGANTEAFF.

The rearrangement uses TRBV28 and TRBJ1-2; TRBD1 matches 7 bases. Losses at the gene ends were 8 bases for V and 4 bases for J; bases not matched to a gene: 4. Germline-derived CDR1 and CDR2 are MDHEN and SYDVKM. The CDR3 is 12 residues long. CDR3 sequence (DNA): TGTGCCAGCGGCGGGACAGCCTATGGCTACACCTTC. Its protein is CASGGTAYGYTF.

V and J are TRBV28 and TRBJ1-5; the match to TRBD1 covers 11 bases. The CDR3 loop spans 16 amino acids. The V gene end was trimmed by 10 bases and the J gene end by 2 bases; junction bases not matched to a gene: 10. The germline V gene encodes CDR1 MDHEN and CDR2 SYDVKM. The CDR3 loop is CATLDRGRGGNQPQHF. DNA of the CDR3: TGTGCCACCTTGGACAGGGGGCGCGGAGGCAATCAGCCCCAGCATTTT. Combining the CDR3 with reference TRBV28 and TRBJ1-5 gives the whole variable domain DVKVTQSSRYLVKRTGEKVFLECVQDMDHENMFWYRQDPGLGLRLIYFSYDVKMKEKGDIPEGYSVSREKKERFSLILESASTNQTSMYLCATLDRGRGGNQPQHFGDGTRLSIL.

The rearrangement links TRBV11-2 to TRBJ1-1; 12 bases fit TRBD1. The V segment lost 1 base and the J segment 5 bases; nucleotides outside the gene matches: 8. Germline lookup yields CDR1 SGHAT and CDR2 FQNNGV. The CDR3 has 17 residues. The CDR3 nucleotides are TGTGCCAGCAGCTTAGTGGGGACAGGGGGCTATAGGACTGAAGCTTTCTTT. Its translation is CASSLVGTGGYRTEAFF.

This clone was detected only once. The gene calls are TRBV5-7 and TRBJ1-5; 8 bases fit TRBD1. TRBV5-7 is labeled an ORF, and its function is uncertain. Trimming cost V 7 bases and J 6 bases; bases outside gene matches: 15. There are 16 residues in the CDR3. The CDR3 sequence is CASGATSQGAGQPQHF. CDR3 DNA sequence: TGTGCCAGCGGGGCAACCTCCCAGGGGGCCGGTCAGCCCCAGCATTTT.

The chain employs TRBV28 and TRBJ1-4; D unclear. CDR3 length: 14 amino acids. V shed 2 bases and J shed 10 bases, with 14 bases lying between them. CDR1 and CDR2 (germline): MDHEN, SYDVKM. The CDR3 nucleotides read TGTGCCAGCAGTTTAGATTTAGGACGGGGAAAACTGTTTTTT. This sequence encodes CASSLDLGRGKLFF.

The chain couples TRBV4-2 to TRBJ2-2, with 8 bases lining up with TRBD2. Germline CDR1 LGHNA, CDR2 YNFKEQ. The CDR3 runs to 16 residues. V was clipped by 3 bases and J by 3 bases; unmatched bases: 6. CDR3 amino acids: CASSQEAGADTGELFF. CDR3 DNA: TGTGCCAGCAGCCAGGAAGCGGGAGCCGACACCGGGGAGCTGTTTTTT.

This chain connects TRBV5-1 to TRBJ2-5; 8 bases match TRBD2. Trimming removed 4 bases from V and 4 bases from J; junction bases left unmatched: 12. The germline V gene encodes CDR1 SGHRS and CDR2 YFSETQ. This CDR3 has 16 residues. CDR3 in DNA: TGCGCCAGCAGCCCCGGCGGGGGGAGTCGGGCAGAGACCCAGTACTTC. Its translation is CASSPGGGSRAETQYF.

The rearrangement joins TRBV7-9 to TRBJ1-2; TRBD1 might be the D (6 bases). Germline assignment: CDR1 SEHNR and CDR2 FQNEAQ (reference sequence). This CDR3 has 15 amino acids. Between the trimmed V and J ends, which lost 5 bases and 7 bases, there was a span of 20 bases. CDR3 DNA sequence: TGTGCCAGCAGCGCGGACGCGCAGGGGCCGCGTGGCTACACCTTC. Protein sequence: CASSADAQGPRGYTF.

The V call is TRBV19, the J call TRBJ1-5; 9 bases match TRBD1. Germline-derived CDR1 and CDR2 are LNHDA and SQIVND (reference sequence). The V and J ends lost 6 bases and 6 bases, in that order; junction bases with no gene match: 6. There are 14 residues in the CDR3. CDR3 sequence reads: CASRTGTGRQPQHF. CDR3 DNA sequence: TGTGCCAGTAGAACCGGGACAGGGCGTCAGCCCCAGCATTTT.

This clone was seen more than once but under ten times. CDR3 nucleotide sequence: TGTGCCAGCAGCTTAGTAACCAGGACAGCTAACTATGGCTACACCTTC. As protein: CASSLVTRTANYGYTF. The chain has TRBV13 and TRBJ1-2, with D tentatively TRBD1 (6 bases). Trimming removed 1 base at V and 0 bases at J, with 12 bases between. The CDR3 runs 16 residues. Per germline, CDR1 PRHDT and CDR2 FYEKMQ (reference sequence).

The CDR3 region has the DNA TGTGCCAGCAGCGAGACAGGGGCCACCGGGGAGCTGTTTTTT. This sequence encodes CASSETGATGELFF. This chain connects TRBV28 to TRBJ2-2, with 8 bases that match TRBD1. This CDR3 is built from 14 residues. CDR1 is MDHEN and CDR2 is SYDVKM in the germline V gene. The V segment lost 6 bases and the J segment 4 bases; nucleotides outside the gene matches: 4.

This chain links TRBV2 with TRBJ2-1; 8 nucleotides match TRBD2. This CDR3 has 13 residues. The V segment lost 9 bases and the J segment 3 bases; nucleotides outside the gene matches: 4. Germline CDR1 reads SNHLY; CDR2 reads FYNNEI. DNA of the CDR3: TGTGCCAGGAAGCGGGAGTTCTACAATGAGCAGTTCTTC. It specifies CARKREFYNEQFF.

This chain uses TRBV6-2 or TRBV6-3 with TRBJ2-7; perhaps TRBD1 as D (6 bases). This CDR3 contains 15 residues. V lost 0 bases and J 3 bases, leaving 12 bases between the germline ends. CDR1 and CDR2 (germline): MNHEY, SVGEGT. Written as DNA, the CDR3 is TGTGCCAGCAGTTACTCGAAAGGGGGATACTACGAGCAGTACTTC. This encodes CASSYSKGGYYEQYF.

This clone was recorded only once. V gene TRBV2 combines with J gene TRBJ2-1, with D tentatively TRBD1 (5 bases). V lost 3 bases and J 15 bases, leaving 12 bases between the germline ends. The CDR3 has 11 amino acids. Germline V gives CDR1 SNHLY, CDR2 FYNNEI. The CDR3 loop reads CASSEGQIMFF. Here the CDR3 DNA reads TGTGCCAGCAGTGAGGGGCAGATTATGTTCTTC.

The gene calls are TRBV3-1 (or the pseudogene TRBV3-2) and TRBJ1-1; D is undetermined. Germline V gene sequence: CDR1 LGHDT, CDR2 YNNKEL (reference sequence). The ends were cut back, 0 bases at V and 1 base at J, with 9 bases in the middle. CDR3 length: 15 residues. This chain's CDR3 is CASSQDLLRNTEAFF. In DNA, the CDR3 is TGTGCCAGCAGCCAAGATTTGCTGCGGAACACTGAAGCTTTCTTT.

The chain carries TRBV9 and TRBJ2-5; TRBD2 is a possible D gene (5 bases). This CDR3 is 15 amino acids long. V lost 2 bases and J 4 bases, leaving 15 bases between the germline ends. In germline, CDR1 is SGDLS, CDR2 YYNGEE. The CDR3 DNA follows: TGTGCCAGCAGCGTGGCCGGGAACGCAGGAGAGACCCAGTACTTC. It specifies CASSVAGNAGETQYF.

This clone came up once. The gene calls are TRBV2 and TRBJ1-2, with 9 bases identical to TRBD1. J gave up 7 bases and V 5 bases, and 8 bases lay outside the gene matches. CDR1 SNHLY and CDR2 FYNNEI come from the germline V gene. The CDR3 is 14 residues long. CDR3 sequence: CASSRQGVPVGYTF. The CDR3 nucleotides are TGTGCCAGCAGTCGACAGGGGGTTCCGGTTGGCTACACCTTC. Full variable domain (remainder filled in from reference TRBV2 and TRBJ1-2): EPEVTQTPSHQVTQMGQEVILRCVPISNHLYFYWYRQILGQKVEFLVSFYNNEISEKSEIFDDQFSVERPDGSNFTLKIRSTKLEDSAMYFCASSRQGVPVGYTFGSGTRLTVV.

This clone was detected a few times. The rearrangement links TRBV28 to TRBJ1-2, with a possible D match to TRBD1 (6 bases). From germline, CDR1 is MDHEN and CDR2 SYDVKM. Trimming cost V 8 bases and J 9 bases, with 22 bases left between them. This CDR3 has 14 residues. This CDR3 is CASSASGRGGSYTF. CDR3 sequence (DNA): TGTGCCAGCTCGGCCAGCGGCAGGGGAGGGAGCTACACCTTC.